The sequence of this TCR beta chain was determined in a study of PD-1 blockade in classical Hodgkin lymphoma (dated by TCRdb to 2018 to 2021). Regarding the complete study: Nivolumab dosing was 3 mg/kg intravenously every 2 weeks, continuing until either disease progression or unacceptable toxicity. The study used CyTOF and TCR beta sequencing to define a peripheral blood immune signature of response to PD-1 blockade in classical Hodgkin lymphoma. The study at large found these results: The study was limited to a single clinical trial cohort, and causes of repertoire differences, possibly disease activity or prior therapy, remained undefined. Lower diversity was seen in patients whose nivolumab began less than 1 year after ASCT, and these patients were left out of later analyses so that immune reconstitution would not confound the results. Baseline TCR diversity was reported to be lower in newly diagnosed patients than in healthy donors and to be lower still in relapsed/refractory patients. Trial patients achieving complete response had baseline diversity similar to newly diagnosed patients, whereas partial responders and progressors had significantly lower diversity. A significant rise by C4D1 was seen in CD4+ but not CD8+ TCR diversity (p=0.0027 vs p=0.16), with the rise being most apparent in complete responders (p=0.02).

Notes on this clone: Its binding antigen is unknown. The record has no base qualities; no much larger clone is one base away.

The time point label corresponds to: cycle 4 day 1 (C4D1), after more than five weeks of nivolumab. Every trial patient had relapsed following autologous stem cell transplantation, and prior brentuximab vedotin exposure was what differed among cohorts A, B and C. The trial cohort was composed of about 53 patients with relapsed/refractory classical Hodgkin lymphoma, for whom complete response, partial response or progressive disease was recorded as best overall response. Single-agent nivolumab was administered to trial patients in the multi-cohort phase II CheckMate 205 trial. Best overall response was determined by an independent review committee according to the 2007 International Working Group response criteria. Trial PBMCs were collected immediately before nivolumab initiation (C1D1) and during therapy at cycle 2 day 1 and cycle 4 day 1. Peripheral blood was collected in 8 mL Vacutainer Cell Preparation Tubes, from which PBMCs were isolated by centrifugation and then cryopreserved.

The Qiagen DNeasy kit was used to extract genomic DNA both from unsorted PBMCs and from the negatively selected CD4+ and CD8+ fractions. TCR beta CDR3 regions were subjected to amplification by immunoSEQ multiplex PCR with primers that anneal to V and J segments. A synthetic immune receptor repertoire was used to minimize amplification bias, and remaining bias was computationally removed after sequencing. For the original study's pipeline: Repertoire diversity was quantified as the Shannon entropy index using custom Python scripts. Unsorted, CD4+ and CD8+ repertoires were examined separately, except in combined analyses, for which CD4+ and CD8+ sequences were merged in silico. A clone was considered expanded if an increase in frequency of at least 2-fold after treatment relative to C1D1 was found, and a pseudocount of 0.5 was applied to clones undetected at baseline. Clones with 0 or 1 copy at C1D1 were classified as singleton clones, and clones with 2 or more copies were classified as non-singleton clones. By matching protein sequences in sorted samples from the same patient, clones expanded in unsorted samples were annotated as CD4+, CD8+ or unknown. Wilcoxon tests on paired samples were used to test diversity changes from C1D1 to C4D1. TCRdb retrieved this table from immuneACCESS and kept in-frame rearrangements only. Not all clones are present; in checked studies, unresolved V genes account for under half, and no reason is known for the remainder. That table is the source of V, J and clone size, and D and trimming were worked out from the DNA. Counted in this sample were approximately 44,000 clones; about two thirds of them appeared once. The top ten constitute under 3% of the sample.

Sequenced material: peripheral blood mononuclear cells (PBMCs), taken before the fourth cycle of nivolumab. The source is a human donor with classical Hodgkin lymphoma.

The DNA sequence is as follows: TGTGCCAGCAGCCCTTCGGGTATGATAAACTATGGCTACACCTTC. It translates to CASSPSGMINYGYTF. Recombination joined TRBV2 with TRBJ1-2; the D gene lacks a confident call. Trimming removed 6 bases from V and 2 bases from J, leaving 16 bases between the germline ends. According to the germline V gene, CDR1 reads SNHLY and CDR2 reads FYNNEI. The CDR3 runs 15 residues from the cysteine to the phenylalanine. Here the CDR3 DNA is all that survives: 45 bases in frame from base 1.